This entry features one TCR beta chain sequence. These data are taken from a study of blood T cell repertoires in COVID-19. This CDR3 has 13 residues. The V and J ends lost 6 bases and 1 base respectively, with 9 bases between them. Profiled with immunoSEQ multiplex PCR; TCRdb holds only in-frame clones, not every one. The sample consists of about 230,000 clones, about 91% of them appearing once. J is TRBJ1-1 and V is TRBV12-3 or TRBV12-4; D gene unclear. Source material: PBMCs or T cells enriched from blood (not recorded which). This clonotype originated in a woman in her forties with acute COVID-19. The CDR3 region is CASSLTPNTEAFF. CDR3 DNA sequence: TGTGCCAGCAGCCTGACACCGAACACTGAAGCTTTCTTT.